This T cell receptor (beta chain) emerged from a study of T cell responses to AZD1222 COVID-19 vaccine. CDR3 length equals 15 residues. V was trimmed by 1 base and J by 8 bases, leaving 18 bases between them. Germline values: CDR1 GTSNPN, CDR2 SVGIG (reference sequence). Profiling relied on immunoSEQ multiplex PCR, and the TCRdb table lists in-frame clones only, not all of them. The sample holds approximately 150,000 clones; 94% are singletons and the top ten take roughly 5.5%. Study-level points and caveats: The donor group comprised mostly white British people and more females; the analysis possibly underestimated clonal diversity.

About this clone: Its matching antigen is unknown.

The V gene is TRBV30, the J gene TRBJ2-1; tentative D call: TRBD2 (6 bases). The input for sequencing was peripheral blood, taken 28 days after the second AZD1222 dose. This sequence originates from an adult who received the AZD1222 COVID-19 vaccine. The CDR3 DNA follows: TGTGCCTGGAGTGGCGGGACCGCGGCGAGGCATGAGCAGTTCTTC. Residues: CAWSGGTAARHEQFF. The whole variable domain, remainder taken from reference TRBV30 and TRBJ2-1, is SQTIHQWPATLVQPVGSPLSLECTVEGTSNPNLYWYRQAAGRGLQLLFYSVGIGQISSEVPQNLSASRPQDRQFILSSKKLLLSDSGFYLCAWSGGTAARHEQFFGPGTRLTVL.